This TCR beta chain was profiled in a study of cytomegalovirus exposure and HLA in healthy donors listed by TCRdb under 2017. Regarding the research as a whole: In an earlier analysis of some 550 of the donors, less than 350 Gb of sequence data and 117 million unique TCR beta sequences from roughly 200 million T cells were reported. The T cell repertoires of 666 subjects were profiled by immunosequencing and related to cytomegalovirus serostatus. The study aimed to test whether signatures of past pathogen exposure could be identified by cataloging public T cell receptors. HLA typing covered class I and class II loci at four-digit resolution. The genetic ancestry cluster associated with self-reported Caucasian donors included about four fifths of the 300 to 450 genotyped donors. An early release covering around 630 HLA-typed donors comprised 250 to 350 gigabases of sequencing data and around 80 million unique TCR sequences. To study patterns of TCR occurrence, a later analysis re-analyzed previously published TCR beta repertoires from 500 to 850 donors and added high-resolution HLA genotyping. Roughly 5 DR-DQ haplotypes were handled as single units for association and clustering, since linkage in the cohort was strong. Rather than drawing on any new phenotypic data, the later analysis identified candidate immune exposures from TCR beta sequences and the way those sequences occurred across donors. To decide whether each TCR beta V gene segment behaved as functional or pseudogenic, an earlier analysis of approximately 590 of the donors relied on high-throughput TCR beta sequencing. The number of typed donors differed by locus: roughly 629-640 for A, B, C, DRB1 and DQB1; approximately 520 for DQA1; roughly 600 for DPA1; and roughly 450 for DPB1. Donor age, sex, ethnicity and CMV serostatus were compiled alongside the repertoire data. A separate validation cohort of 100 to 150 different subjects was used in addition to the 666-subject first cohort. Across approximately 400 genotyped donors of the cohort, an average of about 240,000 unique TCR beta nucleotide sequences per donor were sequenced, and roughly 18% of those sequences were non-productive. Genome-wide SNP genotypes for about 55% of the roughly 670 donors were used in a later genetic analysis, which treated that subset as a discovery cohort. High-throughput TCR immunosequencing, statistical association of individual TCRs with disease status, and machine learning were combined to predict cytomegalovirus infection status. All discovery cohort repertoires had been generated on a single sequencing platform. Paper-wide results and their limitations: In the study, around 160 TCR beta chains were listed as associated with cytomegalovirus. At a false discovery rate of 0.05, a later analysis linked some 18,000 TCR beta sequences to specific HLA alleles. The classifier was reported to diagnose cytomegalovirus status with high specificity and sensitivity in both the original cohort and the validation cohort. The cohort was sequenced for TCR beta chains only, and without alpha or paired-chain data the features that could be detected were limited. According to a later analysis, TCR association rates differed among HLA loci, with DRB1 alleles showing the most associated TCRs and HLA-C alleles showing the fewest. V-gene and J-gene trimming of TCR beta chains was associated with a missense DCLRE1C variant in a later genetic analysis, and the association was replicated in an independent cohort. Three of the identified cytomegalovirus-associated TCR beta chains were confirmed in vitro to be specific for cytomegalovirus antigens. The authors suggested that the approach could potentially be generalized to other disease states and immunological phenotypes. Compared with equally common non-associated chains, HLA-associated TCR beta chains in a later analysis were more clonally expanded and had lower generation probabilities. Immune exposure information for the cohort was limited to CMV serostatus. Most TCR sequences were seen in very few donors, while some public TCRs were found in many individuals. Because HLA typing was missing for some donors at each locus, association tests included only the typed subset. When HLA alleles, especially DR and DQ, strongly co-occurred, TCR associations were difficult to assign to individual alleles. A cluster of highly shared sequence variants was judged likely to be a technical artifact of the sequencing pipeline. In a later analysis, most CMV-associated TCR beta chains were found to appear HLA-restricted, with HLA associations seemingly driven largely by CMV exposure. A further reported finding was that TCR beta sequences accurately predicted the HLA-A and HLA-B alleles for most subjects in the first cohort. In a later analysis, several top co-occurrence clusters were reported to appear linked to parvovirus B19, influenza, CMV and Epstein-Barr virus. In a later genetic analysis, fewer N-insertions in productive TCRs were reported among donors in an Asian-associated ancestry cluster than the roughly 700-donor mean. Presence/absence analyses assumed roughly uniform sequencing depth across donors, an assumption that may not hold. Linkage disequilibrium might explain the correlated functional status among segregating V segments, but an unknown experimental factor could not be ruled out. Because counts were too low, about 18 rarely observed V segments, including chromosome 9 orphons, were excluded from the earlier analysis of roughly 580 of the donors. An earlier analysis of roughly 570 of the donors showed that most TCR beta V segments appeared in productive rearrangements either about 87% or about 30% of the time, which broadly matched IMGT annotations.

The library came from the immunoSEQ multiplex PCR assay. The multiplex PCR relied on a mix of 60 forward primers for TCR Vbeta segments and 13 reverse primers for TCR Jbeta segments. The CDR3 region of rearranged TCR beta genes was amplified from genomic DNA with a multiplex PCR assay. The Illumina HiSeq System was used to sequence the amplified TCR beta libraries as 87-base-pair reads. Under the source paper's analysis protocol: In a later analysis, 77 million or so unique TCR beta chains were counted across the roughly 610 repertoires, and approximately 9.9 million of these chains were shared by at least two donors. Raw reads were error-corrected and collapsed into unique sequences with a nearest-neighbor algorithm that merged closely related sequences to remove PCR and sequencing errors. Alignment of CDR3 sequences to IMGT reference sequences was used to assign V, D and J gene segments. For a sequence to be retained, at least a six-nucleotide match to both a V gene segment and a J gene segment was required. A rearrangement counted as productive if the CDR3 had no stop codons and remained in frame with V and J, and every other rearrangement counted as non-productive. Following IMGT convention, CDR3 was defined as the stretch from the second conserved V-encoded cysteine up to the conserved J-encoded phenylalanine. The earlier analysis of some 540 of the donors excluded any sequence lacking an unambiguous match to a single V gene segment. An earlier analysis of 587 of the donors classified V segments as functional when productive rearrangements were above 56.7% and as segregating when the standard deviation between donors was above 5%. A statistical classification framework was built to diagnose cytomegalovirus status from the catalog of TCR beta chain sequences. In a later analysis, TCR nucleotide sequences were compared against IMGT/GENE-DB human TR gene sequences so that V and J genes could be assigned. The TCRdist pipeline was used in a later analysis to assign CDR3 sequences and most-parsimonious VDJ recombination scenarios. In a later analysis, every TCR beta chain was defined by the combination of its CDR3 amino acid sequence and its V-gene family, and reads without a unique V-gene family were dropped. A later analysis removed 550 to 700 highly shared, low-generation-probability nucleotide sequences to deal with suspected cross-contamination and a sequencing artifact. In a later analysis, a clonal expansion index was calculated for each public chain from normalized within-repertoire ranks of inferred template counts. Generation probabilities in a later analysis came from a VDJ recombination model fitted to out-of-frame rearrangements, and those results were checked against IGoR. A later analysis scored TCR-TCR, TCR-HLA and TCR-CMV co-occurrence with hypergeometric tests, applying a repertoire-size bias correction to TCR pairs. To estimate false discovery rates, a later analysis permuted the HLA or CMV assignments 20 times. A later analysis grouped co-occurring TCRs with DBSCAN, adding TCRdist sequence similarity when clustering within HLA-allele-positive subsets. Repertoires with fewer than 30,000 or more than 120,000 public chains, plus five repertoires with anomalous nucleotide sharing, were excluded from co-occurrence clustering. Sourced from immuneACCESS, this table was stored by TCRdb with only in-frame sequences that have V and J called. A share of the clones is absent; for the studies checked, an unresolved V gene accounts for under half, and the remainder has no known explanation. The V and J calls and the clone size are those of that table, but D and trimming were determined from the DNA. The sample table shows almost 95,000 clones, and nearly 70% are seen once. The ten largest clones take up about 2.9% of the sample.

As to this clone: Its antigen target is currently unknown. No base quality information exists; no much larger clone differs at one position.

The cohort comprised 670 or so healthy bone marrow donors. At the time of sampling, every cohort member was nominally healthy, though immune exposures that went unrecorded were likely present. The donor tested CMV seronegative, placing the donor among the 350 or so seronegative members of the cohort. A peripheral blood sample was provided by each donor, and peripheral blood mononuclear cells were used for TCR beta sequencing. The Qiagen DNeasy Blood Extraction Kit was used to extract genomic DNA from the blood cell samples. This receptor was identified in a man in his fifties in good health and CMV-seronegative. The sequenced sample consisted of PBMCs.

The bases read TGTGCCAGCAGCGCGGTGTCATTTCTTGAGACCCAGTACTTC. Its translation is CASSAVSFLETQYF. The sequence links TRBV11-3 to TRBJ2-5; no D gene can be assigned with confidence. V drops 5 bases and J drops 5 bases, leaving 15 bases in between. Its CDR3 holds 14 amino acids, cysteine through phenylalanine. Kept here is only the CDR3 DNA, which spans 42 bases and is read in frame from base 1. From a lookup of the germline V gene, CDR1 and CDR2 are SGHNT and YENEEA.